The clone carrying this T cell receptor beta chain was detected once. At one of its ends the junction is not consistent with the germline gene, which may arise from a read error. Here immunoSEQ multiplex PCR was the method, and the copy in TCRdb shows in-frame clones only, minus some. The sample holds tens of thousands of clones, 80% to 95% seen once. This specimen comes from a study of T cell changes during pregnancy in multiple sclerosis. The CDR3 has 12 amino acids. The germline V gene has CDR1 LGHNA and CDR2 YSLEER. This sequence was found in a female donor with multiple sclerosis, enrolled in a pregnancy study. V usage is TRBV4-3 and J usage is TRBJ2-7, with TRBD2 as a possible D gene (5 bases). Sample: CD4+ T cells from peripheral blood mononuclear cells, taken after pregnancy. The CDR3 coding sequence is TGCGCCAGCAGCCAGGTACTCGGCCCCGGACTCTTC. Its protein product is CASSQVLGPGLF.